One and the same sample provided the 3 T cell receptor beta chains below, sequenced in a study of OX40 agonist ivuxolimab in advanced cancers. TCRdb keeps only in-frame clones here, not all; method: immunoSEQ multiplex PCR. The profile shows approximately 40,000 clones, about 80% of them singletons. This specimen consisted of CD4+ or CD8+ T cells sorted from blood, obtained in a trial of the OX40 agonist ivuxolimab. Receptor source: an adult with an advanced solid tumor such as melanoma, head and neck, liver or kidney cancer.

The CDR3 sequence: CASSPQTALGFGGTEAFF. CDR3 in DNA: TGTGCCAGCAGCCCCCAGACAGCCCTCGGCTTTGGCGGCACTGAAGCTTTCTTT. The chain has TRBV7-2 and TRBJ1-1, with D tentatively TRBD1 (5 bases). Germline CDR1 is SGHTA and CDR2 is FQGNSA. Trimming pared 5 bases from V and 4 bases from J, leaving 26 bases between. The CDR3 contains 18 residues.

The chain has TRBV7-2 and TRBJ2-5; either TRBD1 or TRBD2 may supply D (7 bases each). The end of the DNA fits TRBJ2-7 better, so the J call may be wrong. The V gene's germline CDR1 is SGHTA and CDR2 FQGNSA. The length of the CDR3 is 18 residues. The DNA for the CDR3 is TGTGCCAGCAGCCCGGGCCTGACAGGGCGGGGGAGAAACTACGAGCAGTACTTC. Amino acids: CASSPGLTGRGRNYEQYF.

The V gene is TRBV11-2, the J gene TRBJ1-1; 7 bases are a match to TRBD1. Per germline, CDR1 SGHAT and CDR2 FQNNGV. This CDR3 has 15 amino acids. V lost 4 bases to trimming and J lost 6 bases; unmatched junction nucleotides: 11. CDR3 in DNA: TGTGCCAGCAGCTCCCCTAAGAAGGGGGCCGCTGAAGCTTTCTTT. Translating gives CASSSPKKGAAEAFF.